The 22 T cell receptor beta chains listed next were all sequenced from one sample in a study of blood T cell repertoires in COVID-19. The assay was immunoSEQ multiplex PCR, and TCRdb's table has in-frame clones only and misses some. The profile shows some 80,000 clones, roughly four fifths of them singletons. Sequenced sample: peripheral blood. All receptors derive from a woman aged 80 or over with active or convalescent COVID-19.

V gene TRBV5-4 combines with J gene TRBJ2-5, with TRBD2 matching 9 bases. Germline loops: CDR1 SGHNT, CDR2 YYREEE (reference sequence). J lost 4 bases, V lost 5 bases, and 6 bases had no gene match. The CDR3 spans 14 residues. The DNA of the CDR3 is TGTGCCAGCAGTGCCGGGACTAGCCCAGAGACCCAGTACTTC. Protein: CASSAGTSPETQYF.

The chain recombines TRBV6-5 with TRBJ1-5, with 7 bases aligning to TRBD1. V was clipped by 4 bases and J by 7 bases; unmatched bases: 10. The CDR3 runs 15 residues. CDR1 is MNHEY, CDR2 SVGAGI, per germline. The CDR3 sequence: CASSLDRAREQPQHF. Written as DNA, the CDR3 is TGTGCCAGCAGTTTAGACAGGGCGCGAGAACAGCCCCAGCATTTT.

V usage is TRBV18 and J usage is TRBJ2-5; 14 nucleotides line up with TRBD2. Germline CDR1 reads KGHSH; CDR2 reads LQKENI. The CDR3 runs to 18 residues. V shed 3 bases, J shed 2 bases, and the junction held 8 bases outside the gene matches. This CDR3 reads CASSPGLAGARSQETQYF. CDR3 sequence (DNA): TGTGCCAGCTCACCGGGACTAGCGGGGGCCCGATCTCAAGAGACCCAGTACTTC.

CDR3 region: CASGTGGASGANVLTF. CDR3 DNA: TGTGCCAGCGGGACAGGGGGCGCATCTGGGGCCAACGTCCTGACTTTC. The chain recombines TRBV27 with TRBJ2-6, with 12 nucleotides matching TRBD1. Germline CDR1 and CDR2: MNHEY and SMNVEV (reference sequence). Unmatched junction bases numbered 3, after V lost 8 bases and J lost 1 base. The CDR3 is made up of 16 amino acids.

J is TRBJ1-5 and V is TRBV4-3; D is unclear. Trimming shortened V by 0 bases and J by 0 bases, and 6 bases separated the two germline ends. Germline CDR1 LGHNA, CDR2 YSLEER. The CDR3 contains 15 residues. CDR3 DNA: TGCGCCAGCAGCCAAGACAACAATAGCAATCAGCCCCAGCATTTT. It is translated as CASSQDNNSNQPQHF.

There are a few counts of this clone. The chain joins TRBV30 to TRBJ1-6; 10 bases agree with TRBD1. V was clipped by 7 bases and J by 7 bases; unmatched bases: 7. Germline V gives CDR1 GTSNPN, CDR2 SVGIG (reference sequence). The CDR3 is made up of 14 amino acids. Here the CDR3 reads CASQTGGENSPLHF. The CDR3 nucleotides are TGTGCCTCTCAGACAGGGGGCGAAAATTCACCCCTCCACTTT. Drawing the rest from reference TRBV30 and TRBJ1-6, the complete variable domain is SQTIHQWPATLVQPVGSPLSLECTVEGTSNPNLYWYRQAAGRGLQLLFYSVGIGQISSEVPQNLSASRPQDRQFILSSKKLLLSDSGFYLCASQTGGENSPLHFGNGTRLTVT.

This clone has a single count. The V call is TRBV11-1, the J call TRBJ2-3; tentatively, D is TRBD2 (5 bases). Germline CDR1 is SGHAT and CDR2 is FQDESV (reference sequence). V was shortened by 1 base and J by 2 bases, with 7 bases between the two germline ends. This CDR3 is 14 amino acids long. CDR3: CASSLGGDTDTQYF. The CDR3 DNA sequence: TGTGCCAGCAGCTTAGGGGGAGACACAGATACGCAGTATTTT.

The rearrangement links TRBV9 to TRBJ2-3; TRBD2 aligns across 8 bases. The CDR3 has 16 amino acids. The V gene end was trimmed by 4 bases and the J gene end by 2 bases; junction bases not matched to a gene: 9. Germline V CDR1 and CDR2: SGDLS, YYNGEE. The CDR3 loop is CASSSPLAEATDTQYF. The CDR3 DNA reads as TGTGCCAGCAGCTCCCCACTAGCGGAGGCCACAGATACGCAGTATTTT.

This clone was observed a handful of times. This chain joins TRBV30 and TRBJ2-3, with D perhaps TRBD1 (7 bases). V was pared by 6 bases and J by 4 bases, with 8 bases between. Germline values: CDR1 GTSNPN, CDR2 SVGIG (reference sequence). The CDR3 loop spans 11 amino acids. The CDR3 sequence is CACRGADTQYF. CDR3 in DNA: TGTGCCTGCAGGGGGGCAGATACGCAGTATTTT.

This chain joins TRBV6-5 and TRBJ1-6, with D perhaps TRBD1 (5 bases). This CDR3 spans 13 amino acids. V lost 5 bases to trimming and J lost 10 bases, with 12 bases between them. CDR1 and CDR2 from the germline V gene are MNHEY and SVGAGI. The CDR3 DNA reads TGTGCCAGCAGTCCGCAGGGTAGCTCACCCCTCCACTTT. Its protein is CASSPQGSSPLHF.

The V and J genes are TRBV5-1 and TRBJ2-3; 7 bases agree with TRBD2. The CDR3 consists of 18 residues. V lost 6 bases and J lost 6; bases outside the gene matches: 22. Germline V CDR1 and CDR2: SGHRS, YFSETQ. CDR3 DNA sequence: TGCGCCAGCAATTTCTGGGCGTGGAGGGCGGCCGGGGGGGATACGCAGTATTTT. Translation: CASNFWAWRAAGGDTQYF.

The rearrangement joins TRBV5-1 to TRBJ1-2; 8 bases are shared with TRBD1. Germline CDR1 and CDR2: SGHRS and YFSETQ. V gave up 0 bases and J gave up 7 bases; unmatched junction bases: 8. This CDR3 has 15 amino acids. The CDR3 DNA follows: TGCGCCAGCAGCTTGGATCTGGACAGGGATTCTGGCTACACCTTC. Its protein product is CASSLDLDRDSGYTF. The variable domain in full, with the rest retrieved from reference TRBV5-1 and TRBJ1-2, is KAGVTQTPRYLIKTRGQQVTLSCSPISGHRSVSWYQQTPGQGLQFLFEYFSETQRNKGNFPGRFSGRQFSNSRSEMNVSTLELGDSALYLCASSLDLDRDSGYTFGSGTRLTVV.

This chain's CDR3 is CASSGVGSSNYGYTF. The CDR3, as DNA: TGTGCCAGCAGCGGAGTCGGCAGCTCTAACTATGGCTACACCTTC. The chain uses TRBV21-1 and TRBJ1-2. TRBV21-1 is classified as a pseudogene. The CDR3 contains 15 residues.

The rearrangement uses TRBV6-5 and TRBJ2-3; D may be TRBD1 (6 bases). CDR1 and CDR2 (germline): MNHEY, SVGAGI. Trimming cost V 0 bases and J 5 bases, with 12 bases left between them. This CDR3 is 15 amino acids long. The CDR3, as DNA: TGTGCCAGCAGTTACTCGGGCAGGGGTTTAGATACGCAGTATTTT. This encodes CASSYSGRGLDTQYF.

This rearrangement joins TRBV7-2 to TRBJ2-5, with 10 bases aligning to TRBD2. Per the germline V gene, CDR1 is SGHTA and CDR2 is FQGNSA. After removal of 1 base from V and 5 bases from J, the junction contained 1 base not matched to a gene. This CDR3 has 14 residues. This chain's CDR3 is CASSLERGGETQYF. The CDR3 nucleotides are TGTGCCAGCAGCTTAGAGCGGGGGGGGGAGACCCAGTACTTC.

The rearrangement joins TRBV28 to TRBJ1-2; 10 nucleotides match TRBD1. The germline gives CDR1 MDHEN, CDR2 SYDVKM. Trimming removed 6 bases from V and 8 bases from J; junction bases left unmatched: 6. CDR3 length: 13 amino acids. The CDR3 loop is CASRRGTGEGYTF. CDR3 nucleotides: TGTGCCAGCAGACGAGGGACAGGGGAAGGCTACACCTTC.

The chain joins TRBV7-3 to TRBJ2-7, with TRBD1 identical over 7 bases. Germline lookup yields CDR1 SGHTA and CDR2 FQGTGA. The length of the CDR3 is 13 residues. V shed 3 bases and J 3 bases; nucleotides not matched to a gene: 2. Written as DNA, the CDR3 is TGTGCCAGCAGCTTTTCAGGGGGCTACGAGCAGTACTTC. The encoded protein is CASSFSGGYEQYF.

The chain combines TRBV12-3 or TRBV12-4 with TRBJ1-1; no firm D call. V gave up 3 bases and J gave up 4 bases, with 9 bases separating them. The CDR3 loop spans 13 amino acids. CDR3 sequence (DNA): TGTGCCAGCAGTTTCGGGTTGGGCACTGAAGCTTTCTTT. It is translated as CASSFGLGTEAFF.

A remark on this clone: The same CDR3 also results from other DNA sequences found in this sample. Written as DNA, the CDR3 is TGCGCCAGCAGCCAAGATCGACAGGGGGCGCAGAACACTGAAGCTTTCTTT. Translating gives CASSQDRQGAQNTEAFF. J is TRBJ1-1 and V is TRBV4-1; TRBD1 matches 10 bases. Trimming removed 0 bases from V and 1 base from J; junction bases left unmatched: 5. CDR1 is MGHRA and CDR2 is YSYEKL in the germline V gene. This CDR3 spans 17 amino acids.

In this sample, this clone turned up once. The chain is built from TRBV28 and TRBJ1-5, with TRBD1 matching 7 bases. The germline CDR1 and CDR2 sequences are MDHEN and SYDVKM. Trimming took 5 bases from V and 6 from J; bases not matched to a gene: 10. The CDR3 is 15 amino acids. The chain's CDR3 is CASSPSEGAVQPQHF. The CDR3 nucleotides read TGTGCCAGCAGTCCTTCGGAGGGGGCAGTTCAGCCCCAGCATTTT.

The chain recombines TRBV10-3 with TRBJ1-4, with TRBD1 as a possible D gene (5 bases). The CDR3 runs 13 residues. CDR1 and CDR2 from the germline V gene are ENHRY and SYGVKD. V gave up 10 bases and J gave up 5 bases, with 14 bases separating them. The CDR3 sequence is CATAQGSNEKLFF. CDR3 in DNA: TGTGCCACCGCTCAGGGATCGAATGAAAAACTGTTTTTT.

The V and J genes are TRBV9 and TRBJ1-1, with D perhaps matching TRBD1 (6 bases). Germline V gene data show CDR1 as SGDLS and CDR2 as YYNGEE. V lost 3 bases and J 11 bases, leaving 20 bases between the germline ends. The CDR3 is 14 residues long. DNA of the CDR3: TGTGCCAGCAGCGCGGGGACAAACAGGGACGGGGCTTTCTTT. It specifies CASSAGTNRDGAFF.